The T cell receptor beta chain under discussion was sequenced for a study of T-cell memory formation after mild COVID-19. Deletions cut 5 bases from V and 5 bases from J, with 14 bases between. CDR3 length: 14 residues. Germline loops: CDR1 SGHVS, CDR2 FNYEAQ. TCRdb called the 5' RACE reads again in MiXCR, with one record for every CDR3 protein. The sample includes 350,000 to 550,000 distinct CDR3 sequences, 18% of them seen just once. The chain uses TRBV7-6 and TRBJ2-3; D gene uncertain. The TCR comes from a man younger than 30 who had mild COVID-19 (a few samples of this study predate the infection). Cell type and time point are not known. The sequencing input was PBMCs or a T cell subset sorted from them (not recorded which). CDR3 in DNA: TGTGCCAGCAGCGAGGACGGGCATGGAGATACGCAGTATTTT. Translating gives CASSEDGHGDTQYF.